This TCR beta chain appears in the sequencing data of a study of blood T cell repertoires in COVID-19. Study summary: Donors in the United States, Italy and Spain gave samples during acute or convalescent COVID-19. Nucleic acid was either cDNA or gDNA, and it came from T cells, B-cell-depleted T cells, or PBMCs.

Per the original data handling: Researchers report that nucleated cell counts were estimated from reference gene primer amplification. Clones were sequenced by immunoSEQ multiplex PCR, and TCRdb holds only the in-frame ones, with some missing. The D gene and trimming were derived from the DNA, and the V and J assignments and clone size from that table. Of some 190,000 clones listed, under 90% are singletons. V lost 3 bases to trimming and J lost 0 bases, with 5 bases between them. Germline V gives CDR1 SNHLY, CDR2 FYNNEI. The CDR3 extends over 13 amino acids. Sequencing used peripheral blood. The TCR sequence derives from a human donor in a cohort sampled during active COVID-19. This sequence joins TRBV2 and TRBJ1-1; D unclear. This CDR3 reads CASSDLLNTEAFF. CDR3 DNA: TGTGCCAGCAGTGATTTATTGAACACTGAAGCTTTCTTT.